The 32 T cell receptor beta chains in this list originate from one sample, sequenced in a study of blood T cell repertoires in COVID-19. Clones were sequenced by immunoSEQ multiplex PCR, and TCRdb holds only the in-frame ones, with some missing. The sample has 100,000 or so clones, around 93% seen once. Input material: peripheral blood. The source is a human donor with active COVID-19. The donor label of this sample is uncertain.

V is TRBV6-4 and J is TRBJ1-6; D not certain. The CDR3 length is 14 residues. Germline V gene sequence: CDR1 MRHNA, CDR2 SNTAGT. Trimming took off 4 bases at V and 5 bases at J, with 9 bases between the two ends. The CDR3 loop reads CASSADGDNSPLHF. The CDR3 DNA reads as TGTGCCAGCAGTGCAGACGGAGATAATTCACCCCTCCACTTT.

J is TRBJ2-7 and V is TRBV3-1 (or the pseudogene TRBV3-2); D might be TRBD2 (6 bases). The V gene's germline CDR1 is LGHDT and CDR2 YNNKEL (reference sequence). Between the trimmed V and J ends, which lost 1 base and 1 base, there was a span of 11 bases. The CDR3 contains 15 residues. CDR3 in amino acids: CASSQADYLSYEQYF. The CDR3 nucleotides read TGTGCCAGCAGCCAAGCGGACTATCTTTCCTACGAGCAGTACTTC.

CDR3 DNA sequence: TGTGCCAGCAGTCTTCCGGGACAGGGGGCGTACGAGCAGTACTTC. Translation gives CASSLPGQGAYEQYF. This rearrangement joins TRBV27 to TRBJ2-7, with 12 bases fitting TRBD1. This CDR3 comprises 15 residues. Germline V gene sequence: CDR1 MNHEY, CDR2 SMNVEV (reference sequence). J gave up 4 bases and V 5 bases, and 6 bases lay outside the gene matches.

J is TRBJ1-5 and V is TRBV3-1 (or the pseudogene TRBV3-2), with 9 positions matching TRBD1. Germline CDR1 is LGHDT and CDR2 is YNNKEL (reference sequence). The CDR3 has 17 amino acids. J lost 5 bases, V lost 3 bases, and 11 bases had no gene match. The DNA for the CDR3 is TGTGCCAGCAGCCACGGCGGGACAGGGAGATCGGATCAGCCCCAGCATTTT. It translates to CASSHGGTGRSDQPQHF.

The chain is built from TRBV5-1 and TRBJ2-7, with D uncertain. The CDR3 spans 13 residues. Germline V CDR1 and CDR2: SGHRS, YFSETQ. V dropped 0 bases and J dropped 5 bases, with 9 bases sitting between them. The CDR3 is CASSLVVENEQYF. Written as DNA, the CDR3 is TGCGCCAGCAGCTTGGTCGTAGAGAACGAGCAGTACTTC.

The chain links TRBV5-1 to TRBJ2-1, with 8 bases matching TRBD2. CDR1 is SGHRS, CDR2 YFSETQ, per germline. The CDR3 spans 16 residues. Trimming took 7 bases from V and 9 from J; bases not matched to a gene: 18. CDR3: CASDPSAGGGRVEQFF. DNA for the CDR3: TGCGCCAGCGACCCTTCGGCCGGGGGGGGCCGGGTTGAGCAGTTCTTC.

The gene calls are TRBV7-9 and TRBJ1-2; 7 bases agree with TRBD1. The CDR3 consists of 15 residues. The trim removed 0 bases at V and 6 bases at J, leaving 7 bases unmatched. Per germline, CDR1 SEHNR and CDR2 FQNEAQ (reference sequence). In DNA, the CDR3 is TGTGCCAGCAGCTTAGCACGGGACAGAGGCCATGGCTACACCTTC. Protein: CASSLARDRGHGYTF.

The chain recombines TRBV2 with TRBJ1-1; D perhaps matches TRBD1 (5 bases). Between the trimmed V and J ends, which lost 9 bases and 1 base, there was a span of 12 bases. Germline CDR1 SNHLY, CDR2 FYNNEI. The CDR3 consists of 13 residues. Here the CDR3 reads CASSVGGNTEAFF. The CDR3 coding sequence is TGTGCCAGTTCCGTCGGGGGGAACACTGAAGCTTTCTTT.

This rearrangement joins TRBV15 to TRBJ2-5; no firm D call. V dropped 1 base and J dropped 1 base, with 10 bases sitting between them. Looked up from germline, CDR1 is LNHNV and CDR2 is YYDKDF (reference sequence). This CDR3 contains 15 residues. CDR3 loop: CATSRVGGSQETQYF. CDR3 coding DNA: TGTGCCACCAGCAGAGTAGGCGGATCCCAAGAGACCCAGTACTTC.

The chain joins TRBV7-9 to TRBJ2-1; 10 nucleotides align to TRBD2. J was trimmed by 6 bases and V by 1 base; bases with no gene match: 3. There are 15 residues in the CDR3. CDR1 is SEHNR and CDR2 is FQNEAQ in the germline V gene (reference sequence). CDR3 protein: CASSLGAGGPNEQFF. In DNA, the CDR3 is TGTGCCAGCAGCTTAGGAGCGGGGGGGCCCAATGAGCAGTTCTTC.

The chain carries TRBV7-2 and TRBJ1-1, with D perhaps TRBD1 (5 bases). Germline values: CDR1 SGHTA, CDR2 FQGNSA. V lost 1 base, J lost 2 bases, and 11 bases lay in between. The CDR3 consists of 15 residues. CDR3 region: CASSLGGGGNTEAFF. The CDR3 DNA reads as TGTGCCAGCAGCTTAGGGGGGGGAGGAAACACTGAAGCTTTCTTT.

This chain joins TRBV19 and TRBJ1-2; a weak D match, TRBD1 (5 bases). The germline V gene has CDR1 LNHDA and CDR2 SQIVND (reference sequence). V was pared by 5 bases and J by 3 bases, with 16 bases between. CDR3 length: 15 amino acids. This CDR3 is CASSWSDSGDYGYTF. CDR3 nucleotides: TGTGCCAGTAGTTGGTCGGATTCGGGGGACTATGGCTACACCTTC. Full variable domain (rest looked up from reference TRBV19 and TRBJ1-2): DGGITQSPKYLFRKEGQNVTLSCEQNLNHDAMYWYRQDPGQGLRLIYYSQIVNDFQKGDIAEGYSVSREKKESFPLTVTSAQKNPTAFYLCASSWSDSGDYGYTFGSGTRLTVV.

This sequence joins TRBV5-1 and TRBJ2-3, with 8 bases that match TRBD2. The CDR3 has 19 residues. CDR1 SGHRS and CDR2 YFSETQ come from the germline V gene. Germline trimming cut 3 bases from V and 0 bases from J; bases unmatched to any gene: 15. The CDR3 sequence: CASSWSSSGGPASTDTQYF. For the CDR3, the DNA is TGCGCCAGCAGCTGGAGTTCGAGCGGGGGCCCAGCGAGCACAGATACGCAGTATTTT.

The chain employs TRBV2 and TRBJ2-7, with 9 nucleotides matching TRBD1. The CDR3 is 13 residues long. Germline values: CDR1 SNHLY, CDR2 FYNNEI. V lost 8 bases, J lost 4 bases, and 6 bases stayed unmatched. CDR3 protein: CASGGQGGYEQYF. The CDR3 DNA reads TGTGCCAGCGGGGGACAGGGAGGGTACGAGCAGTACTTC.

The CDR3 DNA reads TGTGCCAGCAGCCTCGACTATCGAATCACAGATACGCAGTATTTT. Residues: CASSLDYRITDTQYF. The V call is TRBV4-2, the J call TRBJ2-3; perhaps TRBD2 as D (5 bases). The V end was cut by 4 bases, the J end by 2 bases, with 13 bases between. The CDR3 contains 15 residues. The V gene's germline CDR1 is LGHNA and CDR2 YNFKEQ.

This chain links TRBV18 with TRBJ2-7, with D unresolved. The CDR3 contains 14 residues. CDR1 and CDR2 from the germline V gene are KGHSH and LQKENI. With 5 bases removed from V and 2 bases from J, the gap between germline ends came to 13 bases. The CDR3 nucleotides are TGTGCCAGCTCAGCACTCTCCTCGGCCTACGAGCAGTACTTC. Protein product: CASSALSSAYEQYF.

The chain has TRBV2 and TRBJ2-2, with 14 bases aligning to TRBD2. Germline-derived CDR1 and CDR2 are SNHLY and FYNNEI. Trimming removed 4 bases from V and 0 bases from J; junction bases left unmatched: 7. This CDR3 is 19 amino acids long. This CDR3 is CASSVRLAGGLANTGELFF. The DNA for the CDR3 is TGTGCCAGCAGTGTTCGACTAGCGGGGGGGCTAGCGAACACCGGGGAGCTGTTTTTT. The whole variable domain, filled in from reference TRBV2 and TRBJ2-2, reads EPEVTQTPSHQVTQMGQEVILRCVPISNHLYFYWYRQILGQKVEFLVSFYNNEISEKSEIFDDQFSVERPDGSNFTLKIRSTKLEDSAMYFCASSVRLAGGLANTGELFFGEGSRLTVL.

Only one count was recorded for this clone. V is TRBV6-5 and J is TRBJ1-1, with a weak D call TRBD1 (6 bases). The V end was cut by 4 bases, the J end by 8 bases, with 11 bases between. The CDR3 has 12 residues. The germline gives CDR1 MNHEY, CDR2 SVGAGI. In nucleotides, the CDR3 is TGTGCCAGCAGTTTACCAGGGGCGGAAGCTTTCTTT. Translating gives CASSLPGAEAFF.

The CDR3, as DNA: TGCGCCAGCAGCCAAGTTTTCGGGACAGGGGGCCCCAGCACTGAAGCTTTCTTT. Translation: CASSQVFGTGGPSTEAFF. This sequence joins TRBV4-1 and TRBJ1-1; TRBD1 aligns across 12 bases. The CDR3 is 18 residues long. CDR1 is MGHRA, CDR2 YSYEKL, per germline. The J segment lost 4 bases and the V segment lost 1 base, leaving 10 bases of the junction unmatched.

This clone has just one count. The chain recombines TRBV21-1 with TRBJ1-2; whether TRBD1, the table's D call, matches the DNA was not checked. TRBV21-1 is a pseudogene locus. CDR3 length: 17 residues. The CDR3 region has the DNA TGTGCCAGCAGCAAAGTCCGCCACGGACAGGGGTTTAGTGGCTACACCTTC. Protein: CASSKVRHGQGFSGYTF.

The V and J genes are TRBV27 and TRBJ2-5; 7 bases agree with TRBD1. Germline values: CDR1 MNHEY, CDR2 SMNVEV (reference sequence). The J segment lost 5 bases and the V segment lost 3 bases, leaving 9 bases of the junction unmatched. The CDR3 consists of 15 residues. The CDR3 here is CASSFQAGGPETQYF. CDR3 coding DNA: TGTGCCAGCAGTTTTCAAGCAGGGGGTCCGGAGACCCAGTACTTC.

This chain joins TRBV2 and TRBJ2-2, with a possible D match to TRBD2 (6 bases). Germline CDR1 is SNHLY and CDR2 is FYNNEI. The CDR3 has 14 amino acids. V lost 6 bases and J lost 4, with 12 bases in between. The DNA of the CDR3 is TGTGCCAGCAGAGGAGGGGTAGGCACCGGGGAGCTGTTTTTT. This sequence encodes CASRGGVGTGELFF. The entire variable domain, with the rest obtained from reference TRBV2 and TRBJ2-2, is as follows: EPEVTQTPSHQVTQMGQEVILRCVPISNHLYFYWYRQILGQKVEFLVSFYNNEISEKSEIFDDQFSVERPDGSNFTLKIRSTKLEDSAMYFCASRGGVGTGELFFGEGSRLTVL.

The genes are TRBV6-4 and TRBJ2-2; 10 bases line up with TRBD1. J gave up 3 bases and V 2 bases, and 0 bases lay outside the gene matches. This CDR3 has 15 amino acids. Germline V lookup: CDR1 MRHNA, CDR2 SNTAGT. The CDR3, as DNA: TGTGCCAGCAGTGACGGGACAGGGGACACCGGGGAGCTGTTTTTT. Residues: CASSDGTGDTGELFF.

CDR3 sequence (DNA): TGCAGCGTGCTCTCGGGGGGAGAGACCCAGTACTTC. This gives the protein CSVLSGGETQYF. The chain employs TRBV29-1 and TRBJ2-5; the match to TRBD2 covers 7 bases. The V gene's germline CDR1 is SQVTM and CDR2 ANQGSEA. This CDR3 is 12 amino acids long. V lost 6 bases to trimming and J lost 4 bases; unmatched junction nucleotides: 5.

The J gene is TRBJ2-6, the V gene TRBV7-2, with TRBD2 matching over 8 bases. V shed 6 bases and J 0 bases; nucleotides not matched to a gene: 10. The CDR3 consists of 18 residues. Germline CDR1 SGHTA, CDR2 FQGNSA. CDR3 amino acids: CASSRTSGTGSGANVLTF. The CDR3 region has the DNA TGTGCCAGCAGTCGCACTAGCGGTACAGGCTCTGGGGCCAACGTCCTGACTTTC.

V usage is TRBV6-5 and J usage is TRBJ2-5; no reliable D call. Germline V CDR1 and CDR2: MNHEY, SVGAGI. V was pared by 4 bases and J by 5 bases, with 14 bases between. This CDR3 is 14 amino acids long. The CDR3 here is CASSSVRSTETQYF. CDR3 in DNA: TGTGCCAGCAGTTCGGTCCGGAGCACGGAGACCCAGTACTTC.

The rearrangement links TRBV25-1 to TRBJ2-3; perhaps TRBD1 as D (6 bases). This CDR3 is 13 amino acids long. V was shortened by 5 bases and J by 2 bases, with 8 bases between the two germline ends. Germline CDR1 reads MGHDK; CDR2 reads SYGVNS. CDR3 sequence (DNA): TGTGCCAGCAGTCGGACAGCCACAGATACGCAGTATTTT. Protein product: CASSRTATDTQYF.

V usage is TRBV7-2 and J usage is TRBJ2-1, with 12 bases that match TRBD2. Germline V CDR1 and CDR2: SGHTA, FQGNSA. This CDR3 is 16 amino acids long. J lost 3 bases, V lost 3 bases, and 3 bases had no gene match. The CDR3 DNA follows: TGTGCCAGCAGCTTGTCTAGCGGGGGGGTCTACAATGAGCAGTTCTTC. Translating gives CASSLSSGGVYNEQFF.

V and J are TRBV5-6 and TRBJ2-1, with TRBD2 as a possible D gene (5 bases). Per germline, CDR1 SGHDT and CDR2 YYEEEE. The length of the CDR3 is 13 residues. V lost 1 base, J lost 8 bases, and 10 bases lay in between. CDR3 in amino acids: CASSLPTGYEQFF. For the CDR3, the DNA is TGTGCCAGCAGCTTGCCCACGGGGTATGAGCAGTTCTTC.

This chain links TRBV9 with TRBJ2-7; 8 bases are shared with TRBD2. After removal of 7 bases from V and 1 base from J, the junction contained 7 bases not matched to a gene. The CDR3 loop spans 14 amino acids. Germline V gives CDR1 SGDLS, CDR2 YYNGEE. The CDR3 bases are TGTGCCAGCGGTAGTAGCGGGGCGTCCTACGAGCAGTACTTC. Its protein is CASGSSGASYEQYF.

The chain's CDR3 is CTSSQAGVTDTQYF. The DNA for the CDR3 is TGCACCAGCAGCCAAGCGGGGGTCACAGATACGCAGTATTTT. The rearrangement links TRBV1 to TRBJ2-3; the table's D call, TRBD2, was not checked against the DNA. TRBV1 is recorded as a pseudogene. CDR3 length: 14 amino acids.

The rearrangement joins TRBV4-1 to TRBJ2-7, with D possibly TRBD2 on 6 matching bases. From germline, CDR1 is MGHRA and CDR2 YSYEKL. V was cut by 0 bases and J by 3 bases, with 12 bases left in between. The CDR3 is 15 residues long. CDR3 in amino acids: CASSQDEGTYYEQYF. CDR3 in DNA: TGCGCCAGCAGCCAAGACGAAGGGACTTACTACGAGCAGTACTTC.